This TCR beta chain derives from a study of blood T cell repertoires in COVID-19. The CDR3 is made up of 16 amino acids. Germline V gives CDR1 LNHDA, CDR2 SQIVND (reference sequence). V shed 3 bases and J 1 base; nucleotides not matched to a gene: 5. Before being deemed recovered, Cohort 3 donors had two negative PCRs, clearance, or symptom resolution. Generated by immunoSEQ multiplex PCR, the TCRdb table keeps only in-frame clones and is missing some. The table has about 200,000 clones, 85% seen once. The chain uses TRBV19 and TRBJ2-5; TRBD2 matches 10 bases. The TCR sequence derives from a man aged 35 to 55 who had recovered from COVID-19. Material: PBMCs or T cells enriched from blood (not recorded which). The chain's CDR3 is CASSMGLAKPQETQYF. The CDR3 bases are TGTGCCAGTAGTATGGGACTAGCGAAACCCCAAGAGACCCAGTACTTC.